This T cell receptor (beta chain) was recorded in a study of response to subunit inactivated influenza vaccine. Study-wide results and caveats: There was a suggestion from the authors that each seasonal influenza vaccination recruits few new T cells.

A single record per CDR3 protein comes from TCRdb applying MiXCR to the RT-PCR reads. The sample includes approximately 680,000 distinct CDR3 sequences, less than 20% of them seen just once. CDR3 size: 12 residues. Trimming took 8 bases from V and 8 from J, leaving 15 bases between them. Germline V gives CDR1 LNHDA, CDR2 SQIVND (reference sequence). The sample holds a few counts of this clonotype. Its antigen is currently unknown. The rearrangement links TRBV19 to TRBJ1-1; D not certain. Sequenced material: PBMCs from blood, taken approximately 12 days after vaccination. This receptor was identified in a man aged 50 to 59 who received an inactivated influenza vaccine. The CDR3 here is CASSPHGWEAFF. CDR3 DNA sequence: TGTGCCAGTTCCCCTCATGGTTGGGAAGCTTTCTTT. The full variable domain, with the rest looked up from reference TRBV19 and TRBJ1-1, is DGGITQSPKYLFRKEGQNVTLSCEQNLNHDAMYWYRQDPGQGLRLIYYSQIVNDFQKGDIAEGYSVSREKKESFPLTVTSAQKNPTAFYLCASSPHGWEAFFGQGTRLTVV.